A selection of T cell receptor beta chains follows, all from one sample in a study of control samples from healthy donors and cancer patients. Some clones are missing from TCRdb's copy, which holds only in-frame ones; the method was immunoSEQ multiplex PCR. Altogether approximately 52,000 clones are present, 88% being singletons, with the ten largest covering roughly 3.8%. Sequenced: blood. The receptors derive from a man aged 45 to 65 in good health. Each CDR3 is given with its conserved first and last residue. A D gene is named only where the DNA matches it firmly. Some rows have no size entry. The others give once, few or many, or a class for an expanded clone.

clone_size	j_call	cdr3_length	d_call	v_call	cdr3_nt	cdr3_aa
NA	TRBJ2-1	16	TRBD2	TRBV27	TGTGCCAGCAGTTTTGCTAGCGGGAGCTCCTACAATGAGCAGTTCTTC	CASSFASGSSYNEQFF
NA	TRBJ2-2	14	TRBD2	TRBV2	TGTGCCAGCAGTGGCCTAGCGGGCGCCGGGGAGCTGTTTTTT	CASSGLAGAGELFF
NA	TRBJ1-1	15	TRBD1	TRBV3-1/TRBV3-2	TGTGCCAGCAGCTCCTACCCAGGGGGGCCCACTGAAGCTTTCTTT	CASSSYPGGPTEAFF
NA	TRBJ1-1	14	NA	TRBV27	TGTGCCAGCAGTTCAGATCATAGGGGGTATGAAGCTTTCTTT	CASSSDHRGYEAFF
few	TRBJ2-1	14	TRBD2	TRBV6-5	TGTGCCAGCAGAACGACTAGCGGGGTTAATGAGCAGTTCTTC	CASRTTSGVNEQFF
NA	TRBJ2-5	16	NA	TRBV5-1	NA	CASSFGPGGRGETQYF
NA	TRBJ1-3	15	NA	TRBV4-3	TGCGCCAGCAGCCAGACCCGGGTCCCGGATGGCACCATATATTTT	CASSQTRVPDGTIYF
NA	TRBJ2-3	15	TRBD2	TRBV6-5	TGTGCCAGCAGCGCGGGCAGCGGGAGAACAGATACGCAGTATTTT	CASSAGSGRTDTQYF
few	TRBJ2-7	15	TRBD2	TRBV5-4	TGTGCCAGCAGCTCTACTAGCGGGAGGGCCTACGAGCAGTACTTC	CASSSTSGRAYEQYF
NA	TRBJ2-1	13	TRBD2	TRBV29-1	TGCAGCGCCCGGACTAGCTCCTACAATGAGCAGTTCTTC	CSARTSSYNEQFF
NA	TRBJ2-7	15	TRBD1	TRBV19	TGTGCCAGTAGTTCGTCCGGGACAGTAACCTACGAGCAGTACTTC	CASSSSGTVTYEQYF
few	TRBJ2-1	16	NA	TRBV13	TGTGCCAGCAGCTTAGGTTCGCGATTAACCTACAATGAGCAGTTCTTC	CASSLGSRLTYNEQFF
NA	TRBJ1-2	12	TRBD1	TRBV19	TGTGCCAGTTCGACAGGGAATTTTGGCTACACCTTC	CASSTGNFGYTF
NA	TRBJ1-4	15	TRBD1	TRBV9	TGTGCCAGCAGCGTAGCCGGGACAGGCTTAGAAAAACTGTTTTTT	CASSVAGTGLEKLFF
few	TRBJ1-4	14	NA	TRBV10-1	TGCGCCAGCAGTGAGTCCAGCTCTAATGAAAAACTGTTTTTT	CASSESSSNEKLFF
NA	TRBJ2-1	16	TRBD2	TRBV6-2/TRBV6-3	TGTGCCAGCAGTTACTCGACAGCGGGAGGATTCAATGAGCAGTTCTTC	CASSYSTAGGFNEQFF
NA	TRBJ1-3	16	NA	TRBV9	TGTGCCAGCAGCGTAGATAGGTTGGCCTCTGGAAACACCATATATTTT	CASSVDRLASGNTIYF
few	TRBJ2-1	19	TRBD2	TRBV6-7	TGTGCCAGCAGTTCTTCCGGGACTAGCGGGGTTCCTATATACAATGAGCAGTTCTTC	CASSSSGTSGVPIYNEQFF
NA	TRBJ1-1	13	NA	TRBV19	TGTGCCAGTAGGCCGGTTTTGAACACTGAAGCTTTCTTT	CASRPVLNTEAFF
few	TRBJ1-2	12	NA	TRBV28	TGTGCCAGCAGTGAGTTTGTAAGGGGCTACACCTTC	CASSEFVRGYTF
NA	TRBJ1-1	15	NA	TRBV28	TGTGCCAGCAGTTTTCTATTGGGCCCCAACACTGAAGCTTTCTTT	CASSFLLGPNTEAFF
NA	TRBJ2-1	15	NA	TRBV19	TGTGCCAGTAGCCCTAGCGTTTCCTACTACAATGAGCAGTTCTTC	CASSPSVSYYNEQFF
NA	TRBJ2-7	12	NA	TRBV18	TGTGCCAGCCGAGGACAAGGCTACGAGCAGTACTTC	CASRGQGYEQYF
NA	TRBJ2-3	13	NA	TRBV5-1	TGCGCCAGCACCAGTTCTAGCACAGATACGCAGTATTTT	CASTSSSTDTQYF
NA	TRBJ1-1	15	NA	TRBV6-5	TGTGCCAGCAGTCCCTCCATCCCGGGGAACACTGAAGCTTTCTTT	CASSPSIPGNTEAFF
once	TRBJ2-3	13	NA	TRBV3-1/TRBV3-2	TGTGCCAGCAGCCTCCAGCACACAGATACGCAGTATTTT	CASSLQHTDTQYF